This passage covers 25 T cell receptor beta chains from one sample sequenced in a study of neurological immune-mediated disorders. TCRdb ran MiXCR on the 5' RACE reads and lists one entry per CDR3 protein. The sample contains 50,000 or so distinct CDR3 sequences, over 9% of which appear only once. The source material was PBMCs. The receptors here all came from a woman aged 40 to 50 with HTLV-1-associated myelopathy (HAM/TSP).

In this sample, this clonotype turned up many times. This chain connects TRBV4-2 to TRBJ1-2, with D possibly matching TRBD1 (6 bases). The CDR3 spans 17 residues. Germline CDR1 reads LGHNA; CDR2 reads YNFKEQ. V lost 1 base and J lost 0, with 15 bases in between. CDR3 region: CASSQAGQGQTNYGYTF. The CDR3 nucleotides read TGTGCCAGCAGCCAAGCGGGCCAGGGGCAGACTAACTATGGCTACACCTTC.

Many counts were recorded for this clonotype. The CDR3 here is CASSGEKLFF. DNA of the CDR3: TGTGCCAGCAGCGGTGAAAAACTGTTTTTT. V gene TRBV7-9 combines with J gene TRBJ1-4; no clear D. With 5 bases removed from V and 7 bases from J, the gap between germline ends came to 2 bases. Germline assignment: CDR1 SEHNR and CDR2 FQNEAQ (reference sequence). This CDR3 contains 10 residues.

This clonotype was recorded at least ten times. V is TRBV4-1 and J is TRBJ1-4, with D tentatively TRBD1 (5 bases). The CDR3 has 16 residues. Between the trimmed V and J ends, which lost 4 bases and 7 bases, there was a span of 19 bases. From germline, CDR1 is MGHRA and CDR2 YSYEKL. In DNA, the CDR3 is TGCGCCAGCAGCCGGGGTGACAGATTTGTTGGTGAAAAACTGTTTTTT. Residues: CASSRGDRFVGEKLFF.

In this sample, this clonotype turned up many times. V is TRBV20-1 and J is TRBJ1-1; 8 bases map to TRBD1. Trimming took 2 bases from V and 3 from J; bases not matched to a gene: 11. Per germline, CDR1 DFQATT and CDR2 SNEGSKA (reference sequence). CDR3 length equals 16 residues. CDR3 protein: CSARRDRGERDTEAFF. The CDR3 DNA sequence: TGCAGTGCTAGACGCGACAGGGGCGAAAGGGACACTGAAGCTTTCTTT.

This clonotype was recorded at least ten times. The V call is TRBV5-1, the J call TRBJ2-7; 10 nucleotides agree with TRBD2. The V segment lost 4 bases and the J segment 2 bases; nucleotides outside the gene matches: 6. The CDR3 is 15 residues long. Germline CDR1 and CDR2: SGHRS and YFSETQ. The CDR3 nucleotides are TGCGCCAGCAGCCGTCTAGCGGGAGACACCTACGAGCAGTACTTC. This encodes CASSRLAGDTYEQYF.

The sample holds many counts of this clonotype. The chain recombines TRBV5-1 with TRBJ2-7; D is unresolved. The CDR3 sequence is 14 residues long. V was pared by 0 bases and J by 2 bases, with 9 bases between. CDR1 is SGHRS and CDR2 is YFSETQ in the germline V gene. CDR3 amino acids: CASSLEQTTYEQYF. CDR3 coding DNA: TGCGCCAGCAGCTTGGAACAGACCACCTACGAGCAGTACTTC.

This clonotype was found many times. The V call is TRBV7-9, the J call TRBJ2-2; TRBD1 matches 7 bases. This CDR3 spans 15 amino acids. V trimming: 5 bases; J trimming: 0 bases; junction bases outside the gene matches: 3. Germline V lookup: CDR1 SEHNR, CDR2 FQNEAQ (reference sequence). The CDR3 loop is CASSEGTANTGELFF. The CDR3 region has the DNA TGTGCCAGCAGCGAAGGGACAGCGAACACCGGGGAGCTGTTTTTT.

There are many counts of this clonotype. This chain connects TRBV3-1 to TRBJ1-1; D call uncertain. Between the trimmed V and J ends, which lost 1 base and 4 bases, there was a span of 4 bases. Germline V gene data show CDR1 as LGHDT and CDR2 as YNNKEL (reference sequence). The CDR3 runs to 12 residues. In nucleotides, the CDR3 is TGTGCCAGCAGCCAAGGTATCACTGAAGCTTTCTTT. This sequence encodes CASSQGITEAFF.

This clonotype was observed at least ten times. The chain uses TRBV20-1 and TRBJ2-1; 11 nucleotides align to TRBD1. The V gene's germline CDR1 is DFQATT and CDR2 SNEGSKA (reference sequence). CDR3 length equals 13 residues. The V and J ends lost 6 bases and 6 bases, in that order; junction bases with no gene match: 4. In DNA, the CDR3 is TGCAGTGCCCCCGGGACAGGGGGCAATGAGCAGTTCTTC. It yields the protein CSAPGTGGNEQFF.

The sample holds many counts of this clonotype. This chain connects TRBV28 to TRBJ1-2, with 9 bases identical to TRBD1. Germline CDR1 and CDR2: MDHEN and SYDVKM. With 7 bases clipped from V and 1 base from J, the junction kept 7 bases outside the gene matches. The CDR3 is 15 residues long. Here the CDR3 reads CASTRGTGHNYGYTF. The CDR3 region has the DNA TGTGCCAGCACCCGCGGGACAGGGCATAACTATGGCTACACCTTC.

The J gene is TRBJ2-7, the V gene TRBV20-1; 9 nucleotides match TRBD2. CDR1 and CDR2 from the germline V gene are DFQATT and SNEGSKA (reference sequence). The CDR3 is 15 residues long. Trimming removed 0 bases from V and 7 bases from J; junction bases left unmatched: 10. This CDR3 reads CSARDLAGGPREQYF. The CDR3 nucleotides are TGCAGTGCTAGAGATTTGGCGGGGGGGCCGAGGGAGCAGTACTTC.

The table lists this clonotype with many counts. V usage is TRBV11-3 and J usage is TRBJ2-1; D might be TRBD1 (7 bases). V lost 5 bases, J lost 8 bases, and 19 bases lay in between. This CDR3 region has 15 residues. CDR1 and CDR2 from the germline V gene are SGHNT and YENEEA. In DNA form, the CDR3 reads TGTGCCAGCAGCCTACAGGGGCCCCCGGGGGATGAGCAGTTCTTC. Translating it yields CASSLQGPPGDEQFF.

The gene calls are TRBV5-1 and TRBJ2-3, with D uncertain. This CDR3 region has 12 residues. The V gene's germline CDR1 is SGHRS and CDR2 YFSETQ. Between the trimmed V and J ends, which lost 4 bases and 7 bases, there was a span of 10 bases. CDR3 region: CASSPDPNTQYF. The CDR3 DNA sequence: TGCGCCAGCAGCCCAGACCCCAATACGCAGTATTTT.

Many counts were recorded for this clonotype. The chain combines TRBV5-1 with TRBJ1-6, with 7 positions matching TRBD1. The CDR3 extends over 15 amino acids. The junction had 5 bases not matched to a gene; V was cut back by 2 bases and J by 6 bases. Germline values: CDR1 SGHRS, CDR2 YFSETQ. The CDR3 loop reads CASSFYRGVNSPLHF. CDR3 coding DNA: TGCGCCAGCAGCTTCTACAGGGGAGTTAATTCACCCCTCCACTTT.

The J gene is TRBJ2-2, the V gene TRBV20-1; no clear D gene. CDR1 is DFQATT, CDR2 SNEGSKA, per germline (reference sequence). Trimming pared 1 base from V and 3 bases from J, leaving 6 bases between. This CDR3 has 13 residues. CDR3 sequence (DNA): TGCAGTGCTAGAGGGTACTACACCGGGGAGCTGTTTTTT. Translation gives CSARGYYTGELFF.

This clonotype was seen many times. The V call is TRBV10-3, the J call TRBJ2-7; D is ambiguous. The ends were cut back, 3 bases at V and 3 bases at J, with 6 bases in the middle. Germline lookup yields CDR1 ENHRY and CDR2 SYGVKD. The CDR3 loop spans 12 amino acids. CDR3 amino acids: CAISESGYEQYF. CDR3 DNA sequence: TGTGCCATCAGTGAATCAGGCTACGAGCAGTACTTC.

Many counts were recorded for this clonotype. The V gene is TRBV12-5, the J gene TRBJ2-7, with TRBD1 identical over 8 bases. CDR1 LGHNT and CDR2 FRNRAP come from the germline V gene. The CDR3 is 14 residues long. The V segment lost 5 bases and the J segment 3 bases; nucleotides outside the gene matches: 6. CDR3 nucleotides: TGTGCTAGTGGTAAGACAGGGGCCCACTACGAGCAGTACTTC. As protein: CASGKTGAHYEQYF. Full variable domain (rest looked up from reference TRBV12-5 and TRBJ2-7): DARVTQTPRHKVTEMGQEVTMRCQPILGHNTVFWYRQTMMQGLELLAYFRNRAPLDDSGMPKDRFSAEMPDATLATLKIQPSEPRDSAVYFCASGKTGAHYEQYFGPGTRLTVT.

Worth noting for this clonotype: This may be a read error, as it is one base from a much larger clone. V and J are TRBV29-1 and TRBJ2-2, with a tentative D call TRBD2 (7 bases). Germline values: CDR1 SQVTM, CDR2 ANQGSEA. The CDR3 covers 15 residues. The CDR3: CSVGWGGRNTGEPFF. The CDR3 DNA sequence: TGCAGCGTTGGTTGGGGGGGCCGGAACACCGGGGAGCCGTTTTTT.

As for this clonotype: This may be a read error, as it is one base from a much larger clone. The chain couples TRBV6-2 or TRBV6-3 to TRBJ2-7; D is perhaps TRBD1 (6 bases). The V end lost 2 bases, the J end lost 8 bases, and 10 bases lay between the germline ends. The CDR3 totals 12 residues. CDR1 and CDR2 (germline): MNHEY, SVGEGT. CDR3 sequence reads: CASSYSRDKQYF. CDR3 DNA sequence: TGTGCCAGCAGTTACAGCAGGGACAAGCAGTACTTC.

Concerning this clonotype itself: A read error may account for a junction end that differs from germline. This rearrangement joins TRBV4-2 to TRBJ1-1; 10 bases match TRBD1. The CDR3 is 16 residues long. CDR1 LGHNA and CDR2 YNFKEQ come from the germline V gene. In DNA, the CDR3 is TGTGCCAGCAGCCAAGATGCCGGACAGGGGGACACTGAAGATTTCTTT. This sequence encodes CASSQDAGQGDTEDFF.

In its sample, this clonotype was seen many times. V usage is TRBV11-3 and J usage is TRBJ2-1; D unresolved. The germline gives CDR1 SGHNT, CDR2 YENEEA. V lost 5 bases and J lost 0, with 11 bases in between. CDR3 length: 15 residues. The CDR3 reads CASSPELYSYNEQFF. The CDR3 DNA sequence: TGTGCCAGCAGCCCCGAGCTTTACTCCTACAATGAGCAGTTCTTC. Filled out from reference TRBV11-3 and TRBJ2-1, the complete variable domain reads EAGVVQSPRYKIIEKKQPVAFWCNPISGHNTLYWYLQNLGQGPELLIRYENEEAVDDSQLPKDRFSAERLKGVDSTLKIQPAELGDSAVYLCASSPELYSYNEQFFGPGTRLTVL.

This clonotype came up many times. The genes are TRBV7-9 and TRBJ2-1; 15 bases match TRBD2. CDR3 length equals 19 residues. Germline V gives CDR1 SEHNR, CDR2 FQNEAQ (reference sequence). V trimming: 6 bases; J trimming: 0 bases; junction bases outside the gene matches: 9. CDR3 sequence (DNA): TGTGCCAGCAGACCCGGACTAGCGGGGGGGTCCCGCTCCTACAATGAGCAGTTCTTC. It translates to CASRPGLAGGSRSYNEQFF.

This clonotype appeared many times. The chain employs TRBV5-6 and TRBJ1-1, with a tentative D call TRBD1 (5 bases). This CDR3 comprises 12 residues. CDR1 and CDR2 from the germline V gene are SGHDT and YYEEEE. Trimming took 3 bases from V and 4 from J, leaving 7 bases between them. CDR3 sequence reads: CASSWGVTEAFF. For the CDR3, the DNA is TGTGCCAGCAGCTGGGGGGTCACTGAAGCTTTCTTT.

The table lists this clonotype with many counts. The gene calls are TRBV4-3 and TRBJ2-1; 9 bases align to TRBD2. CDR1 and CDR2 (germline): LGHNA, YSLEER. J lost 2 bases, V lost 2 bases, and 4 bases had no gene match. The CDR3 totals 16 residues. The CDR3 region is CASSQSPSGTYNEQFF. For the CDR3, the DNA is TGCGCCAGCAGCCAATCGCCTAGCGGGACCTACAATGAGCAGTTCTTC.

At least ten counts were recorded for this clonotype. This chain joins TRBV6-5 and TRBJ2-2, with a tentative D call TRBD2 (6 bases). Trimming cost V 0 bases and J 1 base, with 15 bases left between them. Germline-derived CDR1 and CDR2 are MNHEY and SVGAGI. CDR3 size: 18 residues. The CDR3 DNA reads TGTGCCAGCAGTTACTCGAAGACCGGGCGGGGGAACACCGGGGAGCTGTTTTTT. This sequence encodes CASSYSKTGRGNTGELFF.